What follows are 10 T cell receptor beta chains derived from one specimen sequenced in a study of beta chain features in type 1 diabetes. General study findings and limits: Shortening of TCRB CDR3s, moderate but significant, appeared in all four CD4+ subsets of Type 1 diabetes patients.

These receptors' targets are unknown. The isolated RNA, all of it, was reverse transcribed, so expressed TCRB transcripts were what got sequenced. The repertoire was sequenced with immunoSEQ multiplex PCR; TCRdb's copy has only in-frame clones and lacks some. There are 250,000 to 350,000 clones in the sample; 14% occur only once, and around 0.016% lies in the top ten. Sequenced input: naive CD4+ T cells from blood. The receptors derive from a young man with type 1 diabetes.

This clone was seen at least ten times. The rearrangement joins TRBV29-1 to TRBJ2-1; possible D gene TRBD2, 6 bases. Germline-derived CDR1 and CDR2 are SQVTM and ANQGSEA. The V end lost 2 bases, the J end lost 4 bases, and 12 bases lay between the germline ends. The CDR3 is made up of 14 amino acids. The CDR3 DNA reads as TGCAGCGTTGAATCCAGCGGGCGTTACAATGAGCAGTTCTTC. This translates into CSVESSGRYNEQFF.

DNA of the CDR3: TGCAGCGTCGCACCACAGGGGGGGGCTGGGGCCAACGTCCTGACTTTC. Residues: CSVAPQGGAGANVLTF. The chain joins TRBV29-1 to TRBJ2-6; D might be TRBD1 (8 bases). The germline gives CDR1 SQVTM, CDR2 ANQGSEA. There are 16 residues in the CDR3. Trimming cost V 6 bases and J 2 bases, with 17 bases left between them.

This clone turned up a few times. This chain links TRBV19 with TRBJ2-6, with D unresolved. The CDR3 is made up of 15 amino acids. V lost 3 bases to trimming and J lost 2 bases, with 8 bases between them. Germline CDR1 is LNHDA and CDR2 is SQIVND (reference sequence). The CDR3 nucleotides are TGTGCCAGTAGTATCCGGCAGGCTGGGGCCAACGTCCTGACTTTC. Its translation is CASSIRQAGANVLTF.

The gene calls are TRBV6-1 and TRBJ1-5, with D unresolved. Germline CDR1 and CDR2: MNHNS and SASEGT. This CDR3 has 14 residues. The ends were cut back, 2 bases at V and 9 bases at J, with 14 bases in the middle. Here the CDR3 reads CASSEYPGSVPQHF. CDR3 DNA: TGTGCCAGCAGTGAATATCCCGGTTCTGTGCCCCAGCATTTT.

The chain is built from TRBV30 and TRBJ2-7; 11 bases align to TRBD2. V shed 0 bases and J 5 bases; nucleotides not matched to a gene: 12. Germline-derived CDR1 and CDR2 are GTSNPN and SVGIG (reference sequence). There are 17 residues in the CDR3. CDR3 nucleotides: TGTGCCTGGAGTGTTAGCCCTGGACTAGCGGGTTACCACGAGCAGTACTTC. This sequence encodes CAWSVSPGLAGYHEQYF. The entire variable domain, with the rest obtained from reference TRBV30 and TRBJ2-7, is as follows: SQTIHQWPATLVQPVGSPLSLECTVEGTSNPNLYWYRQAAGRGLQLLFYSVGIGQISSEVPQNLSASRPQDRQFILSSKKLLLSDSGFYLCAWSVSPGLAGYHEQYFGPGTRLTVT.

This chain links TRBV28 with TRBJ2-1; the D gene is possibly TRBD2 (5 bases). The CDR3 runs 15 residues. V was trimmed by 3 bases and J by 3 bases, leaving 12 bases between them. CDR1 and CDR2 from the germline V gene are MDHEN and SYDVKM. The CDR3 region is CASSFGRTHYNEQFF. In nucleotides, the CDR3 is TGTGCCAGCAGTTTTGGGCGGACTCACTACAATGAGCAGTTCTTC.

The chain combines TRBV7-2 with TRBJ1-2; TRBD1 agrees at 8 bases. CDR1 SGHTA and CDR2 FQGNSA come from the germline V gene. This CDR3 is 13 amino acids long. Trimming at V came to 5 bases and at J to 3 bases, leaving 2 bases not matched to a gene. The CDR3 reads CASSTDRDYGYTF. CDR3 coding DNA: TGTGCCAGCAGCACGGACAGGGACTATGGCTACACCTTC.

The rearrangement links TRBV9 to TRBJ1-1; D is unresolved. In germline, CDR1 is SGDLS, CDR2 YYNGEE. The CDR3 covers 12 residues. V gave up 7 bases and J gave up 0 bases, with 7 bases separating them. The CDR3 reads CASRAMNTEAFF. The DNA for the CDR3 is TGTGCCAGCCGAGCCATGAACACTGAAGCTTTCTTT.

The chain employs TRBV6-5 and TRBJ2-6; 7 bases are shared with TRBD1. The trim removed 6 bases at V and 2 bases at J, leaving 1 base unmatched. Germline V gene data show CDR1 as MNHEY and CDR2 as SVGAGI. The CDR3 extends over 14 amino acids. CDR3 DNA: TGTGCCAGCAGAGGACAGGCTGGGGCCAACGTCCTGACTTTC. It encodes CASRGQAGANVLTF.

This sequence joins TRBV7-3 and TRBJ2-3, with 8 bases matching TRBD2. V lost 2 bases, J lost 5 bases, and 6 bases stayed unmatched. Per the germline V gene, CDR1 is SGHTA and CDR2 is FQGTGA. The CDR3 length is 15 residues. The CDR3 sequence: CASSLFGGRLDTQYF. The CDR3 DNA follows: TGTGCCAGCAGCTTATTCGGCGGGAGGCTAGATACGCAGTATTTT.